The clone carrying this T cell receptor beta chain was detected many times. Its antigen remains unknown. Germline-derived CDR1 and CDR2 are MGHRA and YSYEKL. The CDR3 spans 14 residues. Trimming took off 0 bases at V and 5 bases at J, with 10 bases between the two ends. CDR3 regions of TCR beta were amplified from RNA transcripts. RT-PCR with HTBI primers came first, then second-round multiplex PCR. TCRdb re-called the multiplex PCR reads through MiXCR, storing one row per CDR3 protein. The sample lists more than 1,000,000 distinct CDR3 sequences, approximately 35% occurring once. Participants with hyperthyroidism, aged 18 to 65, were newly diagnosed with under 2 months' duration. A diagnosis was made from clinical symptoms together with serum thyroxine, TRAb, thyroid ultrasound and orbital computed tomography. The sample originates from a study of Graves' ophthalmopathy and Graves' hyperthyroidism. The study's findings and limits: Blood also carried most expanded thyroid clonotypes exceeding 0.001 frequency. Between ophthalmopathy and stable hyperthyroidism, a 13-signature model drew a separation with roughly 85% sensitivity and less than 83% specificity.

The chain joins TRBV4-1 to TRBJ2-5; D remains ambiguous. The sample consisted of peripheral blood or thyroid tissue (not recorded which). The receptor comes from an adult man with Graves' hyperthyroidism. The CDR3 region has the DNA TGCGCCAGCAGCCAAGAAGGGATCGCGGAGACCCAGTACTTC. It codes for CASSQEGIAETQYF.